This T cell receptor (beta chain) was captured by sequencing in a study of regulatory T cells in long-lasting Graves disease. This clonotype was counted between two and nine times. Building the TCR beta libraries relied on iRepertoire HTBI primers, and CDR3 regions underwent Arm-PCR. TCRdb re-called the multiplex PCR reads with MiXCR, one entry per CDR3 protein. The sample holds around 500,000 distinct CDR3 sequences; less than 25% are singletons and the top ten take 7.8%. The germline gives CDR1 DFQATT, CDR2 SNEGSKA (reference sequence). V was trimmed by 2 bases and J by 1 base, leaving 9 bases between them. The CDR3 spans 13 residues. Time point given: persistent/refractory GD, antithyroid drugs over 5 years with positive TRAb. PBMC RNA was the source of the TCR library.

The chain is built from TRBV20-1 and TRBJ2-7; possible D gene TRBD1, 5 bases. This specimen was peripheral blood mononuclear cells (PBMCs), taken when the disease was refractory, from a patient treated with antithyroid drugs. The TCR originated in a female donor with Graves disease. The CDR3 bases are TGCAGTGCTAGATTTCAGGGATCCTACGAGCAGTACTTC. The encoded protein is CSARFQGSYEQYF.